Sequencing of this TCR beta chain was carried out in a study of CD8 T cells in Susac syndrome. The study, taken as a whole, reports: Individuals included in the TCR sequencing and HLA analysis were acknowledged by the study to be relatively few in number.

The V gene end was trimmed by 3 bases and the J gene end by 8 bases; junction bases not matched to a gene: 5. The length of the CDR3 is 14 residues. Per germline, CDR1 KGHSH and CDR2 LQKENI. As concerns this clonotype: The antigen remains unidentified.

Random hexamers were used to reverse transcribe roughly 0.5 to 1 ug of RNA. TCRdb recomputed calls from the immunoSEQ multiplex PCR reads with MiXCR, one row per CDR3 protein. The profile covers under 150,000 distinct CDR3 sequences, with approximately 95% appearing a single time and approximately 0.3% taken by the ten largest. The rearrangement joins TRBV18 to TRBJ2-1; 9 nucleotides match TRBD1. This clonotype was sampled from a human donor in good health. Sequencing was performed on CD8+ T cells from PBMCs. CDR3 DNA sequence: TGTGCCAGCTCACCGGGACAGGGTTTCCATGAGCAGTTCTTC. Amino acids: CASSPGQGFHEQFF.